This TCR beta chain emerged from a study of T cell repertoires in cytomegalovirus infection. Study-wide findings and caveats: Ex vivo, HLA-C-restricted CMV-specific TCR beta clonotypes prevailed over the rest of the response.

TCRdb used MiXCR to reprocess the reads, holding one entry per CDR3 protein. The sample has about 890,000 distinct CDR3 sequences, about 33% seen once. Per the germline V gene, CDR1 is ENHRY and CDR2 is SYGVKD. V gave up 0 bases and J gave up 3 bases, with 17 bases separating them. The CDR3 length is 17 residues. In this sample, this clonotype turned up a few times. Its antigen is not identified. This sequence joins TRBV10-3 and TRBJ2-5; a possible D gene is TRBD2 (5 bases). This TCR was recovered from a human donor in good health (CMV status not recorded). Some clones in this sample may be carry-over from other donors' samples. The sequences come from cultured CD8+ T cells from PBMCs, collected from culture after CMV antigen stimulation. The CDR3 sequence is CAISESMSGSQKETQYF. The CDR3 region has the DNA TGTGCCATCAGTGAGTCTATGTCGGGAAGTCAAAAAGAGACCCAGTACTTC.